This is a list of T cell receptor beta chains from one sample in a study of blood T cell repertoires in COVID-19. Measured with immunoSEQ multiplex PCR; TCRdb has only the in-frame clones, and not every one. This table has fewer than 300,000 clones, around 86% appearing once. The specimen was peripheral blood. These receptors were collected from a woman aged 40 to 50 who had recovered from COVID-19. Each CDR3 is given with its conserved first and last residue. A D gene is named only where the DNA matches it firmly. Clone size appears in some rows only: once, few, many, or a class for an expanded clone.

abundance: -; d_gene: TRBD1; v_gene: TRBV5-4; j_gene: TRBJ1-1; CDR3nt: TGTGCCAGCATCGTGGACAGGCTGAACACTGAAGCTTTCTTT; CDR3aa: CASIVDRLNTEAFF
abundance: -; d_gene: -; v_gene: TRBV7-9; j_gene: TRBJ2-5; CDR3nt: TGTGCCAGCACCCCCCCGGGTTCTCGAGAGACCCAGTACTTC; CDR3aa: CASTPPGSRETQYF
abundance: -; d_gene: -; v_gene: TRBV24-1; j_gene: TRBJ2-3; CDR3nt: TGTGCCACCAGTGACCCCCTCACTACGGATACGCAGTATTTT; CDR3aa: CATSDPLTTDTQYF
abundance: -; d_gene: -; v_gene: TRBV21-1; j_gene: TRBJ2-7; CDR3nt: TGTGCCAGCCGCCGGGACAGGGGGCAGAACGAGCAGTACTTC; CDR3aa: CASRRDRGQNEQYF
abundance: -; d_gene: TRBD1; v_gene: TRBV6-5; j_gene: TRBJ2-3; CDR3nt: TGTGCCAGCAGACAGGGGGCGAGCACAGATACGCAGTATTTT; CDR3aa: CASRQGASTDTQYF
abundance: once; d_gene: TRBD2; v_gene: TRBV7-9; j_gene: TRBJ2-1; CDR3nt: TGTGCCAGCAGCGGTAGCGGGGGGTCCCAAAGGGAGCAGTTCTTC; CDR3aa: CASSGSGGSQREQFF
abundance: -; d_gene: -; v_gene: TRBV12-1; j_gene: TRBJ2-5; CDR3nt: TGTGCCAGCAGCTTTGTTCCGGACAGGGGAGAGACCCAGTACTTC; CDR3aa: CASSFVPDRGETQYF
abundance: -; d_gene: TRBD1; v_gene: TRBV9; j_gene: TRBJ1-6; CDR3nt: TGTGCCAGCAGCTCCGGACAGGGCGGCTCCTATAATTCACCCCTCCACTTT; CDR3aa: CASSSGQGGSYNSPLHF
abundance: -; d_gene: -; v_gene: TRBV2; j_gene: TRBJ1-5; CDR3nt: TGTGCCAGCAGTGAAGCGCCAGGGGTAGGCCAGCCCCAGCATTTT; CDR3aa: CASSEAPGVGQPQHF
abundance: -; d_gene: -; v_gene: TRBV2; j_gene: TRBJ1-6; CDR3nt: TGTGCCAGCACCAATTATAATTCACCCCTCCACTTT; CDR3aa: CASTNYNSPLHF
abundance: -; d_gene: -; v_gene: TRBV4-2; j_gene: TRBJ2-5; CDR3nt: TGTGCCAGCAGCTACCGGGACTCACAAGAGACCCAGTACTTC; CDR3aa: CASSYRDSQETQYF
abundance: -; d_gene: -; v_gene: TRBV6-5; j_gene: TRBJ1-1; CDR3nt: TGTGCCAGCGGCAGTCCCACTGAAGCTTTCTTT; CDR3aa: CASGSPTEAFF
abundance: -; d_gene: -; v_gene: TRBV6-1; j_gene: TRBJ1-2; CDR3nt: TGTGCCAGCAGTGATCTGCCCGGTGGCTACACCTTC; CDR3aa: CASSDLPGGYTF
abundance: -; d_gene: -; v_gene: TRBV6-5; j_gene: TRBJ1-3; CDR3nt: TGTGCCAGCAGTTACGATGGCCTAGAGAGTGGAAACACCATATATTTT; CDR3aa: CASSYDGLESGNTIYF
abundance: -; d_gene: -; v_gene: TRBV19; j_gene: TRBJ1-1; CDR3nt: TGTGCCAGTAGTCCCCACAGGGCCACTGAAGCTTTCTTT; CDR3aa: CASSPHRATEAFF
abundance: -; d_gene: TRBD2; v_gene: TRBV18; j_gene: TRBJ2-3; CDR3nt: TGTGCCAGCTCTCCTAGCGGGGGGTATAGCACAGATACGCAGTATTTT; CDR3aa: CASSPSGGYSTDTQYF
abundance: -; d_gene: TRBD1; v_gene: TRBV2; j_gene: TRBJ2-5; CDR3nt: TGTGCCAGCAGTCCGACAGGGGGGGACGTAACCCAGTACTTC; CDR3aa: CASSPTGGDVTQYF
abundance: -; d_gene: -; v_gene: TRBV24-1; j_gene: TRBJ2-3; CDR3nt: TGTGCCACCTCTCCCAGTGGCGGGAACACAGATACGCAGTATTTT; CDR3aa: CATSPSGGNTDTQYF
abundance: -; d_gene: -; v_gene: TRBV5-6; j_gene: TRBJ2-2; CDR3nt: TGTGCCAGCAGCCCGACAGGTTCGAACACCGGGGAGCTGTTTTTT; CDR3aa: CASSPTGSNTGELFF
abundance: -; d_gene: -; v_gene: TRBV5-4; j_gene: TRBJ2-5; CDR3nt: TGTGCCAGCAGCTTGGGAGAGGAGACCCAGTACTTC; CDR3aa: CASSLGEETQYF
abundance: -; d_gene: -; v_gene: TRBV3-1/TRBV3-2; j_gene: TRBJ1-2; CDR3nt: TGTGCCAGCAGCCATTACCCCAGGGGTGGCTACACCTTC; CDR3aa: CASSHYPRGGYTF
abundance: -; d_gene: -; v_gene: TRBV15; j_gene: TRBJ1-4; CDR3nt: TGTGCCACCAGCAGAGACAACAGGGCGAGCCGTGAAAAACTGTTTTTT; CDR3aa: CATSRDNRASREKLFF
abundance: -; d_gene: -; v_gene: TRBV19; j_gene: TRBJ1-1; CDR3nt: TGTGCCAGTAGTTCCAGGGGCCGTCGACGGACTGAAGCTTTCTTT; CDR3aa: CASSSRGRRRTEAFF
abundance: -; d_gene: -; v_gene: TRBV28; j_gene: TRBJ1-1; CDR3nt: TGTGCCAGCACGTTTGGGGGGCCGGGGGGTGAAGCTTTCTTT; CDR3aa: CASTFGGPGGEAFF
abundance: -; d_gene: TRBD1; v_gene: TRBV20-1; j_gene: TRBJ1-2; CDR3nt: TGCAGTGTTGGGACAGACTATGGCTACACCTTC; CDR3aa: CSVGTDYGYTF
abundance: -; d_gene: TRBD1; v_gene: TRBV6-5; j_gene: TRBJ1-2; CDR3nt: TGTGCCAGCAGACTGAAAGGACAGGGGGCGAGGGGCTACACCTTC; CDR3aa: CASRLKGQGARGYTF